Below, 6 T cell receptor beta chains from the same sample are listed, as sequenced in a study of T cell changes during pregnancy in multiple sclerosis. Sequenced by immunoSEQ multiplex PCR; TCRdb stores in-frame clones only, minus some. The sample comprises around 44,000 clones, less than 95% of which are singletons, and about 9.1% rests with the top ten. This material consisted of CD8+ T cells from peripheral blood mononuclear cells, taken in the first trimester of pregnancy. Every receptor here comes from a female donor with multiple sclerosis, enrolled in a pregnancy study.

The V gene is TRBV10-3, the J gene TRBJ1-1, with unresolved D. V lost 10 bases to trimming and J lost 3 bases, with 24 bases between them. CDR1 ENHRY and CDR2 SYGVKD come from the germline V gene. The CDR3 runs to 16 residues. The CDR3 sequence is CASSPPSDSPHTEAFF. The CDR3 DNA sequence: TGTGCCAGCAGCCCCCCGTCCGACTCCCCACACACTGAAGCTTTCTTT.

The CDR3 reads CASSLKGERELPDTQYF. CDR3 coding DNA: TGCGCCAGCAGCCTAAAAGGGGAGCGGGAGTTGCCAGATACGCAGTATTTT. This chain links TRBV5-1 with TRBJ2-3; 8 nucleotides match TRBD2. The V gene end was trimmed by 4 bases and the J gene end by 4 bases; junction bases not matched to a gene: 14. The CDR3 covers 17 residues. Germline lookup yields CDR1 SGHRS and CDR2 YFSETQ.

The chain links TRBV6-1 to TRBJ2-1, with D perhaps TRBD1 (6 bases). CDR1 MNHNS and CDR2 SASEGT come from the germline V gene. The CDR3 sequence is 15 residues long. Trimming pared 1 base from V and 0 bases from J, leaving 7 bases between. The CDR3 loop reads CASSEVGGSYNEQFF. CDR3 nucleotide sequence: TGTGCCAGCAGTGAAGTAGGGGGCTCCTACAATGAGCAGTTCTTC.

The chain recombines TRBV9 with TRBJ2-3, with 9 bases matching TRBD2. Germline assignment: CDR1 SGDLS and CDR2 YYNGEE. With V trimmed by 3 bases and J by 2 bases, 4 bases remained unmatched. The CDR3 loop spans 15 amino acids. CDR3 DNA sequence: TGTGCCAGCAGCGCGACTAGCGGTACCACAGATACGCAGTATTTT. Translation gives CASSATSGTTDTQYF.

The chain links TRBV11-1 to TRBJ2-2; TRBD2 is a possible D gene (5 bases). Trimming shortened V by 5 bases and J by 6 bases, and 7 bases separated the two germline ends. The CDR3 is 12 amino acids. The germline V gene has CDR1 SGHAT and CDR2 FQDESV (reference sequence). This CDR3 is CASSPRAGELFF. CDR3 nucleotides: TGTGCCAGCAGCCCGAGGGCCGGGGAGCTGTTTTTT.

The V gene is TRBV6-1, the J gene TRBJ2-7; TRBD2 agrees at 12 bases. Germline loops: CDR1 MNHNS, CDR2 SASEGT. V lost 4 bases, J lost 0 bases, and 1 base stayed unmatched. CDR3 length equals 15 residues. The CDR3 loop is CASSAGLAGSYEQYF. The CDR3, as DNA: TGTGCCAGCAGTGCGGGACTAGCGGGCTCCTACGAGCAGTACTTC.